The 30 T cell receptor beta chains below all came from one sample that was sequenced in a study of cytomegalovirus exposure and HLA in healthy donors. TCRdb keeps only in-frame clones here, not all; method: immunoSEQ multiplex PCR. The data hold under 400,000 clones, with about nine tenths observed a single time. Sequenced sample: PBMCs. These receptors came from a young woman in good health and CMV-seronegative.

The CDR3 sequence: CASSPGTVFYGYTF. CDR3 nucleotide sequence: TGTGCCAGCAGCCCCGGGACAGTATTCTATGGCTACACCTTC. The gene calls are TRBV11-2 and TRBJ1-2; 7 bases align to TRBD1. The CDR3 covers 14 residues. Germline loops: CDR1 SGHAT, CDR2 FQNNGV. The V segment lost 5 bases and the J segment 4 bases; nucleotides outside the gene matches: 7.

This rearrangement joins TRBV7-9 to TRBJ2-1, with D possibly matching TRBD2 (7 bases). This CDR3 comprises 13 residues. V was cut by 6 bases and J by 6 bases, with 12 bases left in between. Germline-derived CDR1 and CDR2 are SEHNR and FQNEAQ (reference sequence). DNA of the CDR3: TGTGCCAGCAGACAGGGAGGGGGCAATGAGCAGTTCTTC. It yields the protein CASRQGGGNEQFF.

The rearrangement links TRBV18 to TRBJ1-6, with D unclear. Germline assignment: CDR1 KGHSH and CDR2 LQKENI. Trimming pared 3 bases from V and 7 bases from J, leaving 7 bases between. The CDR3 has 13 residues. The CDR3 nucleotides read TGTGCCAGCTCACCGCCGCGGAATTCACCCCTCCACTTT. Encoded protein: CASSPPRNSPLHF.

The CDR3 DNA sequence: TGTGCCAGCAGTTTGCTAGCGGGAGGATCCGGTGGGGAGACCCAGTACTTC. Its protein product is CASSLLAGGSGGETQYF. The rearrangement uses TRBV28 and TRBJ2-5; the match to TRBD2 covers 11 bases. This CDR3 spans 17 amino acids. The V gene end was trimmed by 3 bases and the J gene end by 5 bases; junction bases not matched to a gene: 11. Germline assignment: CDR1 MDHEN and CDR2 SYDVKM.

The CDR3 sequence: CASSEYSHSSNQPQHF. The CDR3 DNA is TGTGCCAGCAGTGAATACTCGCACAGTAGCAATCAGCCCCAGCATTTT. The chain recombines TRBV2 with TRBJ1-5; no clear D gene. The CDR3 has 16 residues. Trimming removed 2 bases from V and 0 bases from J, with 11 bases in between. Germline loops: CDR1 SNHLY, CDR2 FYNNEI.

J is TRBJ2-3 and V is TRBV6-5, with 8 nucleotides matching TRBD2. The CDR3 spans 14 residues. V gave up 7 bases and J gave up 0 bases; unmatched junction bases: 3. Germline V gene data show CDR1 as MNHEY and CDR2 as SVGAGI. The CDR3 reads CASNLAGSTDTQYF. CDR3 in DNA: TGTGCCAGCAATTTAGCGGGAAGCACAGATACGCAGTATTTT.

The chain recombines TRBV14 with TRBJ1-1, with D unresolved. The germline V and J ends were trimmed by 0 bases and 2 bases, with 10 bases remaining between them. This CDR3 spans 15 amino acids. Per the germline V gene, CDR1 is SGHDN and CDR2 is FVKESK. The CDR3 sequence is CASSQDVGRNTEAFF. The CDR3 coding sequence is TGTGCCAGCAGCCAAGATGTTGGGAGAAACACTGAAGCTTTCTTT.

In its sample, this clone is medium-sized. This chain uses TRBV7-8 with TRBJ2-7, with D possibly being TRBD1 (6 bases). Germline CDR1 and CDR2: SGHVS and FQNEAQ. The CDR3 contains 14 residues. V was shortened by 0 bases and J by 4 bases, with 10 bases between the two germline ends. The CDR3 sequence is CASSLAGHPYEQYF. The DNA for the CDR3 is TGTGCCAGCAGCTTAGCGGGACACCCATACGAGCAGTACTTC.

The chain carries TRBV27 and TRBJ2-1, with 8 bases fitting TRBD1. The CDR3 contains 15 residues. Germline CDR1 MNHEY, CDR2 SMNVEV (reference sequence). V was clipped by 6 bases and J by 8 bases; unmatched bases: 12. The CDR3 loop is CASREFGQGVDEQFF. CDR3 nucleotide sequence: TGTGCCAGCAGAGAGTTCGGACAGGGTGTCGATGAGCAGTTCTTC.

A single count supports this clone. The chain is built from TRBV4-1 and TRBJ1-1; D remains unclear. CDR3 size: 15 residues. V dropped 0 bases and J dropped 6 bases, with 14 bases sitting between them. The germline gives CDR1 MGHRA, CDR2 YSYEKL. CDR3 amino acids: CASSQDTNGRPEAFF. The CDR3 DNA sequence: TGCGCCAGCAGCCAAGATACTAACGGGAGGCCTGAAGCTTTCTTT.

CDR3 amino acids: CAWMEQSYNSPLHF. The DNA for the CDR3 is TGTGCCTGGATGGAGCAGAGTTATAATTCACCCCTCCACTTT. This chain links TRBV30 with TRBJ1-6; D is ambiguous. CDR1 and CDR2 from the germline V gene are GTSNPN and SVGIG (reference sequence). The CDR3 contains 14 residues. The V gene lost 4 bases and the J gene lost 4 bases, with 11 bases spanning the gap.

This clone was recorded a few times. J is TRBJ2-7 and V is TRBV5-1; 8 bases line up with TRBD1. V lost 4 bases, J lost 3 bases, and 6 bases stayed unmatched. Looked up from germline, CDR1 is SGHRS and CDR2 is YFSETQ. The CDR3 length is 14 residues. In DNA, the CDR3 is TGCGCCAGCAGCCCGTGGACAGGGAACTACGAGCAGTACTTC. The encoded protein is CASSPWTGNYEQYF.

In DNA, the CDR3 is TGTGCCAGCAGCCCAGGATTGGGAGGGAAAGAGACCCAGTACTTC. Protein sequence: CASSPGLGGKETQYF. The chain joins TRBV7-3 to TRBJ2-5; 7 bases align to TRBD2. The CDR3 runs to 15 residues. CDR1 is SGHTA, CDR2 FQGTGA, per germline. The J segment lost 3 bases and the V segment lost 5 bases, leaving 9 bases of the junction unmatched.

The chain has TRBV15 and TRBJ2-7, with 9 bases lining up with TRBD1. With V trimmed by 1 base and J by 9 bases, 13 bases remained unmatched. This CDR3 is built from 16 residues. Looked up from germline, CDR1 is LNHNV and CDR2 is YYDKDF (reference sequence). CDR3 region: CATSRVPGTGREGQYF. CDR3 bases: TGTGCCACCAGCAGAGTACCCGGGACAGGGAGGGAAGGGCAGTACTTC.

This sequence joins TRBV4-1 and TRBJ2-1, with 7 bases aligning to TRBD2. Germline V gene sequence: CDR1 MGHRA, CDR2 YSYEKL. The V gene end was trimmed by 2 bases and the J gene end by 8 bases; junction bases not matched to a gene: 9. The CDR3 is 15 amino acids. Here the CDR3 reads CASSQPGEGRYEQFF. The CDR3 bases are TGCGCCAGCAGCCAACCCGGGGAGGGCCGTTATGAGCAGTTCTTC.

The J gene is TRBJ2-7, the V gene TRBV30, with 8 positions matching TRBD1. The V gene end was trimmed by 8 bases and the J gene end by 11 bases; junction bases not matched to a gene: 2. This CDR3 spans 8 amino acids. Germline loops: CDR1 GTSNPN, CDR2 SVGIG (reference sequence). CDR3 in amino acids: CAVQGEYF. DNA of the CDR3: TGTGCCGTACAGGGGGAGTACTTC.

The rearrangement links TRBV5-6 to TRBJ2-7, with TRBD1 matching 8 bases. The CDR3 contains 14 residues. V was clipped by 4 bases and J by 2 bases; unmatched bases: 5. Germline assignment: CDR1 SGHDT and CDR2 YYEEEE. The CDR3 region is CASSRRDRPYEQYF. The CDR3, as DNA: TGTGCCAGCAGCAGGAGGGACAGGCCCTACGAGCAGTACTTC. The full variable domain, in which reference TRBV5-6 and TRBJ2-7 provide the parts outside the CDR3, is DAGVTQSPTHLIKTRGQQVTLRCSPKSGHDTVSWYQQALGQGPQFIFQYYEEEERQRGNFPDRFSGHQFPNYSSELNVNALLLGDSALYLCASSRRDRPYEQYFGPGTRLTVT.

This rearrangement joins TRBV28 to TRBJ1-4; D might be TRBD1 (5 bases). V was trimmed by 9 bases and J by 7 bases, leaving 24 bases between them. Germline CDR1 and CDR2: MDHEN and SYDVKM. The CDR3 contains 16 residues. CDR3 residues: CASVSFSGVGGEKLFF. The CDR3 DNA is TGTGCCAGTGTCAGTTTCAGCGGGGTTGGGGGTGAAAAACTGTTTTTT.

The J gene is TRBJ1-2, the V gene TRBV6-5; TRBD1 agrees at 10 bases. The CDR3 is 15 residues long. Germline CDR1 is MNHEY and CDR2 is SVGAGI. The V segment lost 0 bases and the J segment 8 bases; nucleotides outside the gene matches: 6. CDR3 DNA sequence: TGTGCCAGCAGTTACTCTGGGACAGGGGCGCAAGGCTACACCTTC. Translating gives CASSYSGTGAQGYTF.

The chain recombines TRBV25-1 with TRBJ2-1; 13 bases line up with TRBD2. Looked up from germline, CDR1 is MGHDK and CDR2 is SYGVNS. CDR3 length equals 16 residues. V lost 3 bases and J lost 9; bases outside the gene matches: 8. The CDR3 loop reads CASSDPTSGRAVEQFF. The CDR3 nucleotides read TGTGCCAGCAGTGACCCCACTAGCGGGAGGGCCGTTGAGCAGTTCTTC.

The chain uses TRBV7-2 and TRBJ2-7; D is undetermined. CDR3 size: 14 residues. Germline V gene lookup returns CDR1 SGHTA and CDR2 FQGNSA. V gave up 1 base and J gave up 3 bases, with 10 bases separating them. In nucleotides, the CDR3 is TGTGCCAGCAGCTTAGGTTCGCAGATCTACGAGCAGTACTTC. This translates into CASSLGSQIYEQYF.

The CDR3: CASSPWGEGTGELFF. CDR3 coding DNA: TGTGCCAGCAGCCCTTGGGGGGAGGGGACCGGGGAGCTGTTTTTT. The J gene is TRBJ2-2, the V gene TRBV11-3; 7 bases are shared with TRBD2. With 5 bases clipped from V and 5 bases from J, the junction kept 8 bases outside the gene matches. The germline gives CDR1 SGHNT, CDR2 YENEEA. The CDR3 has 15 amino acids.

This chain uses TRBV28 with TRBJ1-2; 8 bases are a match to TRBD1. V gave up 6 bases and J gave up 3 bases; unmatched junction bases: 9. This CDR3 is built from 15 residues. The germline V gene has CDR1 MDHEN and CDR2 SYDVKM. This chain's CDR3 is CASSPGTGGHYGYTF. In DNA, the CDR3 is TGTGCCAGCAGCCCCGGGACAGGAGGACACTATGGCTACACCTTC.

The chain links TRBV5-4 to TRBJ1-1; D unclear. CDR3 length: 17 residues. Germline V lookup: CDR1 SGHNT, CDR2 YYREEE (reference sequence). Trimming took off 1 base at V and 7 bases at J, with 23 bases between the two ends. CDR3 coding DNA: TGTGCCAGCAGCTTGCCCGGGTCCCTACATAAGAGAGATGAAGCTTTCTTT. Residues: CASSLPGSLHKRDEAFF.

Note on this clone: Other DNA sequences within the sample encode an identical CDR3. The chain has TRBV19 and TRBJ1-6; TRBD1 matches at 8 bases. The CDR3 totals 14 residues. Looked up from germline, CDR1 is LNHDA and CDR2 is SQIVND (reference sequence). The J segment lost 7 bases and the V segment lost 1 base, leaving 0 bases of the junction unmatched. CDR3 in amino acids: CASSIAGGNSPLHF. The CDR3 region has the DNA TGTGCCAGTAGTATAGCAGGGGGCAATTCACCCCTCCACTTT.

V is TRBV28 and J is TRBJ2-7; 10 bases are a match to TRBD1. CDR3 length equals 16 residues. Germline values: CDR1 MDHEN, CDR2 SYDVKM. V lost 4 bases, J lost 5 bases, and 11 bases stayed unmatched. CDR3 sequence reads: CASSSPIRDRGHEQYF. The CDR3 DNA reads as TGTGCCAGCAGTTCGCCTATCCGGGACAGGGGACACGAGCAGTACTTC.

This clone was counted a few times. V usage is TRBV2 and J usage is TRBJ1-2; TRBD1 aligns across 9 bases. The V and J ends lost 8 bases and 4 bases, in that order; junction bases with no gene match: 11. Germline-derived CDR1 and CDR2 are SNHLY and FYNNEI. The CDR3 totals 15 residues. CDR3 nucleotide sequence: TGTGCCAGCCGGGACAGGGAATCCCCTGGCTATGGCTACACCTTC. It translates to CASRDRESPGYGYTF.

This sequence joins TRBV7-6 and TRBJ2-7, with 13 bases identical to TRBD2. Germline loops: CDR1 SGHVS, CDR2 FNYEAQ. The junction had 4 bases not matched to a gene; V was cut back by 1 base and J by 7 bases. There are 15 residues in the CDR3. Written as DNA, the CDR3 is TGTGCCAGCAGCTTAGGGACTAGCGGGAGCGGGGAGCAGTACTTC. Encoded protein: CASSLGTSGSGEQYF.

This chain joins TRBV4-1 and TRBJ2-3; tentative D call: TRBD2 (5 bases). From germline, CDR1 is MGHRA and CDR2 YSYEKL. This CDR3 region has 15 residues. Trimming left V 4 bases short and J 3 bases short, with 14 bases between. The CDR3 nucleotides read TGCGCCAGCAGCCCCGGAGGTCAAGGGACAGATACGCAGTATTTT. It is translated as CASSPGGQGTDTQYF.

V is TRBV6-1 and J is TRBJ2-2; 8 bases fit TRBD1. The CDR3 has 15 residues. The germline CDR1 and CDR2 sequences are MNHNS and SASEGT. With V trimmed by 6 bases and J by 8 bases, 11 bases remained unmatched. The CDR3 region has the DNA TGTGCCAGCAGGCCCCTCTACAGGGGGACGGGGGAGCTGTTTTTT. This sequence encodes CASRPLYRGTGELFF.